This record looks at one T cell receptor beta chain sequence and its context. Its antigen remains unidentified. This record comes from a study of shared clonotypes between healthy human individuals. Findings and limits, study-wide: The represented genetic and exposure-history diversity was limited by the small number of donors.

All donors were Caucasian adults living in Nashville, Tennessee. A split of CD4+ cells into CD45RA+ naive and CD45RA-negative memory subsets was performed. Clones were sequenced by immunoSEQ multiplex PCR, and TCRdb holds only the in-frame ones, with some missing. The table records about 960,000 clones, approximately 80% of them present only once. The sequence was obtained from a man younger than 35 in good health. The sample consisted of memory CD4+ T cells sorted from blood. This sample's subset: CD45RA-negative fraction.

The CDR3 is CASSLRDVANTGELFF. As DNA, the CDR3 is TGTGCCAGCAGCTTAAGGGACGTCGCGAACACCGGGGAGCTGTTTTTT. The chain joins TRBV11-2 to TRBJ2-2; D possibly matches TRBD1 or TRBD2 (5 bases each). CDR1 is SGHAT, CDR2 FQNNGV, per germline. The length of the CDR3 is 16 residues. Deletions cut 2 bases from V and 0 bases from J, with 10 bases between.